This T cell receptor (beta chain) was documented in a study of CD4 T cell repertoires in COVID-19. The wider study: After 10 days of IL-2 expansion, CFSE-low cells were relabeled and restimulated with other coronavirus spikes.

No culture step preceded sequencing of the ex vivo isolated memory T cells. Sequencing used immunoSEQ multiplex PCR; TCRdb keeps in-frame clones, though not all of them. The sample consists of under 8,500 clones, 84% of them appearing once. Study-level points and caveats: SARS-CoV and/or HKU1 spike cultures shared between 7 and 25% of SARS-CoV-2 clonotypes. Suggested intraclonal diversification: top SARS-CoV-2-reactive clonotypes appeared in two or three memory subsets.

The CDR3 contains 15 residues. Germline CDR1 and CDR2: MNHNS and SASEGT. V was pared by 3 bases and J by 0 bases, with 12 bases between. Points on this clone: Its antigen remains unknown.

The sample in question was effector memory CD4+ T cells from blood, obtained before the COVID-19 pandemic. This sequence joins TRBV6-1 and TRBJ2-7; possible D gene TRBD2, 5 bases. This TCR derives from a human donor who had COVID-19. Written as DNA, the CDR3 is TGTGCCAGCAGTGATGAGGACTGGAGCTCCTACGAGCAGTACTTC. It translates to CASSDEDWSSYEQYF.